The present TCR beta chain was sequenced within a study of regulatory T cells in long-lasting Graves disease (dated by TCRdb to the early 2020s). Describing the broader study: In the newly diagnosed Graves' disease group, patients had been taking antithyroid drugs for less than 3 months. Patients with persistent Graves' disease were compared with patients with newly diagnosed Graves' disease using TCR sequencing and RNA sequencing of peripheral blood. The study was conducted in China and was registered as a clinical trial. A total of some 33 samples were covered by TCR sequencing, comprising some 13 persistent and about 20 newly diagnosed Graves' disease patients.

In light of the paper, this sample's time point label describes: newly diagnosed GD, antithyroid drugs for less than 3 months. For both TCR sequencing and RNA sequencing, RNA was extracted from PBMCs in TRIzol. The diagnosis of Graves' disease was made according to American Thyroid Association guidelines. Patients for the study were recruited at an endocrinology department in Xi'an, China. Each patient gave approximately 8.8 milliliters of peripheral blood, collected in an EDTA anticoagulant tube. PBMCs were isolated by Ficoll Paque Plus density gradient separation without further T cell sorting. RNA quality was checked with an Agilent 2100 Bioanalyzer and agarose gel, and concentration with a NanoDrop 2000. The germline V gene yields SGDLS for CDR1 and YYNGEE for CDR2. Including the terminal cysteine and phenylalanine, the CDR3 comprises 13 residues. Just the 39-base CDR3 DNA is kept, in frame starting at base 1. V is cut by 3 bases and J by 1 base, and the space between the germline ends is 2 bases.

The library was made by multiplex PCR. The instrument given in TCRdb is Illumina HiSeq 4000. iRepertoire HTBI primers and Arm-PCR amplification of CDR3 regions were used to construct TCR beta libraries. Gel purification was performed on PCR products prior to sequencing. As for the authors' bioinformatics: A total of around 59 TRBV and more than twelve TRBJ segments were identified across samples and were used for gene usage analysis of CDR3 amino acid clonotypes. COPE and FqMerger were used to merge the filtered high-quality paired reads into contigs. BLAST was used to align contigs to IMGT TRBV, TRBD and TRBJ reference genes, and CDR3 was defined according to IMGT. Clonotypes above 0.1% frequency were classified as highly expanded clones. Repertoire diversity was measured by Shannon entropy, and V-J evenness by the Gini coefficient. A clonotype found in more than one individual was treated as public. The public reads were reprocessed in TCRdb via fastp at Q25 and MiXCR, keeping in-frame beta chains. Entries are consolidated by CDR3 protein sequence, retaining the most common genes and DNA. These V and J calls originate from TCRdb's pipeline instead of the authors' own analysis. The sample contains approximately 300,000 distinct CDR3 sequences, 15% to 20% of them found a single time. The ten largest clones capture less than 45% of the sample.

The sample holds many counts of this clonotype. It has no known antigen specificity. No qualities accompany the bases; no much larger clone lies one base away. Overall study outcomes, separate from this receptor: As a limitation, the authors acknowledged that the small sample size may reduce accuracy. Only the TCR beta chain was sequenced and analyzed. Lower TCR Shannon entropy and fewer highly expanded clones were observed in persistent Graves' disease patients than in newly diagnosed patients, which suggested clonal expansion. Only peripheral blood was studied, because thyroid tissue, the primary lesion, was inaccessible. Persistent disease showed preferential use of TRBV28, TRBJ1-2 and TRBJ2-5, whereas newly diagnosed disease favored TRBV20-1 and TRBJ2-1. Persistent patients shared more public clonotypes among themselves (under 3,000) than newly diagnosed patients did (approximately 870).

The source material was peripheral blood mononuclear cells (PBMCs), sampled at new diagnosis, from a patient treated with antithyroid drugs. The source of this sequence is a female donor with Graves disease. This receptor chain uses TRBV9 and TRBJ1-6, with no reliable assignment of the D segment. CDR3 sequence: CASSGSYNSPLHF. DNA sequence: TGTGCCAGCAGCGGATCCTATAATTCACCCCTCCACTTT.